The clone carrying this T cell receptor beta chain was seen a handful of times. Its antigen remains unidentified. Notes on the study in general: Tumor Tregs overlapped most with tumor, then blood, naive CD4+ cells. Whole repertoires were not studied in the larger cohort, only one V-J beta rearrangement.

After constant-region reverse-primer amplification, full-length variable regions underwent semi-nested PCR with Nested Universal Primer A. Each CDR3 protein gets one entry after TCRdb re-called the 5' RACE reads with MiXCR. This sample has under 65,000 distinct CDR3 sequences, with 28% found just once. Memory CD4+ cells were defined as CD4+CD45RO+CD25-. The specimen was tumor-infiltrating memory CD4+ T cells sorted from the breast tumor. The subset: memory CD4+ T cells, CD4+CD45RO+CD25-. This receptor was identified in a female donor with breast cancer.

The CDR3 DNA sequence: TGTGCCAGCAGTGCGCATTCAGACTCTGGGGCCAACGTCCTGACTTTC. This translates into CASSAHSDSGANVLTF. The rearrangement links TRBV6-1 to TRBJ2-6, with no clear D. Per germline, CDR1 MNHNS and CDR2 SASEGT. V lost 4 bases, J lost 0 bases, and 10 bases lay in between. The CDR3 runs to 16 residues.